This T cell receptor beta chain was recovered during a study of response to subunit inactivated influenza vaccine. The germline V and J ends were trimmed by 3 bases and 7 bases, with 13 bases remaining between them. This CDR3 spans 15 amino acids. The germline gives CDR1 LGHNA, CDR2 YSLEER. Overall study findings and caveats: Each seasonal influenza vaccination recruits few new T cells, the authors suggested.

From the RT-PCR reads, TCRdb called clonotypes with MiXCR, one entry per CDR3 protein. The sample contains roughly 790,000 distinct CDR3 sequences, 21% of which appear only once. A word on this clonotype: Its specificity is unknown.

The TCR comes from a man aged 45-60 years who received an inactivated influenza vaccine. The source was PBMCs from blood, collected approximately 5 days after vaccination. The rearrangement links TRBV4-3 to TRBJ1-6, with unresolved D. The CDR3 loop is CASSQDANSNSPLHF. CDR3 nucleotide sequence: TGCGCCAGCAGCCAGGACGCCAATTCAAATTCACCCCTCCACTTT.